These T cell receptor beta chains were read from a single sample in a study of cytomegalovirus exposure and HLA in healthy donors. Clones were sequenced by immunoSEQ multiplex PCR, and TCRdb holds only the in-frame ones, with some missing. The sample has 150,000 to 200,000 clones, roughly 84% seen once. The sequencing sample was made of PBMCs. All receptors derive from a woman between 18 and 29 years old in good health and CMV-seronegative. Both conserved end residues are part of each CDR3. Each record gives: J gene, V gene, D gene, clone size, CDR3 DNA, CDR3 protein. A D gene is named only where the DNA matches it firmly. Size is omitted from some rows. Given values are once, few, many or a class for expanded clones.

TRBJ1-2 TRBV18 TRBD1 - TGTGCCAGCTCACCCCGACAGGGGGCAAACTATGGCTACACCTTC CASSPRQGANYGYTF
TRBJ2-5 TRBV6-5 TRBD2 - TGTGCCAGCAGTTACTCCCTAGCGGGACAAGAGACCCAGTACTTC CASSYSLAGQETQYF
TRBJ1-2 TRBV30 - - TGTGCCAGGGGCCGGGACTCTCCGGGCTATGGCTACACCTTC CARGRDSPGYGYTF
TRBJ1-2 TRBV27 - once TGTGCCAGCTCAACAGGGAACTATGGCTACACCTTC CASSTGNYGYTF
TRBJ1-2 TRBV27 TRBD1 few TGTGCCAGCAGTAGCTACGCCGGGACAGGTGGAACTGACTATGGCTACACCTTC CASSSYAGTGGTDYGYTF
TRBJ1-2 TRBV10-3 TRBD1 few TGTGCCATCAGTGAGTCTCCTGGACAGGGAAGGTATGGCTACACCTTC CAISESPGQGRYGYTF
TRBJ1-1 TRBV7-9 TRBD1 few TGTGCCAGCAGCCCGCTAGGGGACAGGGTGAACACTGAAGCTTTCTTT CASSPLGDRVNTEAFF
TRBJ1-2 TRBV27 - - TGTGCCAGCAGTGGGCAGAGCTATGGAGGCTACACCTTC CASSGQSYGGYTF
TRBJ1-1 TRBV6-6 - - TGTGCCAGCAGTTACTCTCGGCCCCGAGGGAGCACTGAAGCTTTCTTT CASSYSRPRGSTEAFF
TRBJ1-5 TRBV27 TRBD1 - TGTGCCAGCAGTTTATACGGGACAGAGAATCAGCCCCAGCATTTT CASSLYGTENQPQHF
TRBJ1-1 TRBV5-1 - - TGCGCCAGCAGCGGACCGGGACACTTGAACACTGAAGCTTTCTTT CASSGPGHLNTEAFF
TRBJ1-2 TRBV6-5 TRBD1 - TGTGCCAGCAGCCGGGGACAGGGGGCGTATGGCTACACCTTC CASSRGQGAYGYTF
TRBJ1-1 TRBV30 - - TGTGCCTGGAGTGTACAGGAGAACACTGAAGCTTTCTTT CAWSVQENTEAFF
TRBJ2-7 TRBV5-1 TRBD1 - TGCGCCAGCAGCTCCGAGGACAGGGGGATGAACGAGCAGTACTTC CASSSEDRGMNEQYF
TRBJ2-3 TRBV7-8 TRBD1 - TGTGCCAGCAGCTTGATCAAAACGGGACAGGGAATGACAGATACGCAGTATTTT CASSLIKTGQGMTDTQYF
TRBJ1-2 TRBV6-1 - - TGTGCCAGCAATGTCGGGCAGGGGCTAACCTTC CASNVGQGLTF
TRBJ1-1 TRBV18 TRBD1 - TGTGCCAGCTCACCATTCAAGGGGGCCGCTGAAGCTTTCTTT CASSPFKGAAEAFF
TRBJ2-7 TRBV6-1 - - TGTGCCAGCAGTGTTGAACAGGGAGTCTCCTACGAGCAGTACTTC CASSVEQGVSYEQYF
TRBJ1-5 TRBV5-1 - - TGCGCCAGCAGCACAGATAGCAATCAGCCCCAGCATTTT CASSTDSNQPQHF
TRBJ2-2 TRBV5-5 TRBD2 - TGTGCCAGCAGCTTGGATTCGAGCGGGGGGCACACCGGGGAGCTGTTTTTT CASSLDSSGGHTGELFF
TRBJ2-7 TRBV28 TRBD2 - TGTGCCAGCAGCGATCTAGCGGACGCCTACGAGCAGTACTTC CASSDLADAYEQYF
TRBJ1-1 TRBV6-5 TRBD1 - TGTGCCAGCAGTACAGGGGGCGACACTGAAGCTTTCTTT CASSTGGDTEAFF
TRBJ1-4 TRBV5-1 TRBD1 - TGCGCCAGCAGCTCAGGGGGCGTTGAAAAACTGTTTTTT CASSSGGVEKLFF
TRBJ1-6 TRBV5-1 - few TGCGCCAGCAGCTTGCTCGGACAGACAAATAATTCACCCCTCCACTTT CASSLLGQTNNSPLHF
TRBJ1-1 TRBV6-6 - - TGTGCCAGCAGTCGAGGGAGTTCCACTGAAGCTTTCTTT CASSRGSSTEAFF
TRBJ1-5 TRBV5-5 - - TGTGCCAGCAGCTTGCTCCCAGGGGCGAGCAATCAGCCCCAGCATTTT CASSLLPGASNQPQHF